This T cell receptor beta chain comes out of a study of OX40 agonist ivuxolimab in advanced cancers. Details on this clone: Its specificity is unknown.

Here immunoSEQ multiplex PCR was the method, and the copy in TCRdb shows in-frame clones only, minus some. The sample shows some 77,000 clones, roughly 91% of them seen only once. Overall study findings and caveats: Among some nonresponders, normalized T-cell clonal expansion was also low. The study did not work out the antigen specificity of the expanded peripheral T cells.

This TCR was sampled from an adult with an advanced solid tumor such as melanoma, head and neck, liver or kidney cancer. The sequencing here drew on CD4+ or CD8+ T cells sorted from blood, taken in a trial of the OX40 agonist ivuxolimab.

The CDR3 here is CASSEIRREQFF. As DNA, the CDR3 is TGTGCCAGCAGTGAGATCCGCCGAGAGCAGTTCTTC. V usage is TRBV2 and J usage is TRBJ2-1, with D unresolved. This CDR3 comprises 12 residues. V lost 3 bases to trimming and J lost 10 bases, with 10 bases between them. The germline CDR1 and CDR2 sequences are SNHLY and FYNNEI.